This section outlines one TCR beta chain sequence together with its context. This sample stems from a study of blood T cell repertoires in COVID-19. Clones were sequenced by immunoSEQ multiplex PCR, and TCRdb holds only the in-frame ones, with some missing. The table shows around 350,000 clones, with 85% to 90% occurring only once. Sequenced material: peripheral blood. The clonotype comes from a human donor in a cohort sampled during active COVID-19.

CDR3 in amino acids: CATSGTGGAWETQYF. CDR3 bases: TGTGCCACCAGCGGGACAGGGGGCGCTTGGGAGACCCAGTACTTC. The chain uses TRBV15 and TRBJ2-5; 12 bases align to TRBD1. V was clipped by 5 bases and J by 5 bases; unmatched bases: 6. Germline V gene lookup returns CDR1 LNHNV and CDR2 YYDKDF (reference sequence). CDR3 length: 15 residues.